The 5 T cell receptor beta chains listed next were all sequenced from one sample in a study of T-cell reconstitution after alpha-beta-depleted transplantation in children. A TCRbeta library incorporating unique molecular identifiers was prepared. TCRdb analysed the PCR reads with MiXCR anew, one entry per CDR3 protein. The sample carries around 800,000 distinct CDR3 sequences, about 15% recorded once. The source material was PBMCs, mostly from graft donor cells, sampled 360 days after TCRalphabeta/CD19-depleted stem cell transplant. The receptors derive from a male patient aged 10-17 years who had a stem cell transplant for acute lymphoblastic leukemia, so the T cells may come from the graft donor.

The chain links TRBV29-1 to TRBJ2-7, with D possibly TRBD2 on 5 matching bases. The CDR3 totals 14 residues. V lost 3 bases to trimming and J lost 1 base, with 13 bases between them. Germline V gene data show CDR1 as SQVTM and CDR2 as ANQGSEA. The chain's CDR3 is CSVDKLEGSYEQYF. The CDR3 coding sequence is TGCAGCGTTGATAAGCTAGAGGGATCCTACGAGCAGTACTTC.

This clonotype was seen more than once but under ten times. The rearrangement joins TRBV6-5 to TRBJ2-7; 7 bases align to TRBD1. The V segment lost 3 bases and the J segment 4 bases; nucleotides outside the gene matches: 9. Germline-derived CDR1 and CDR2 are MNHEY and SVGAGI. The CDR3 has 15 residues. The CDR3 loop reads CASSYWTGSPYEQYF. The CDR3 DNA follows: TGTGCCAGCAGTTATTGGACAGGCTCCCCATACGAGCAGTACTTC.

The chain is built from TRBV20-1 and TRBJ2-1, with 11 bases lining up with TRBD2. The CDR3 extends over 14 amino acids. The V gene's germline CDR1 is DFQATT and CDR2 SNEGSKA (reference sequence). V gave up 1 base and J gave up 8 bases; unmatched junction bases: 4. The CDR3 nucleotides are TGCAGTGCTAGAGTTAGCGGGAGGGGACATGAGCAGTTCTTC. Its protein is CSARVSGRGHEQFF.

The sample holds many counts of this clonotype. This chain connects TRBV5-1 to TRBJ2-2; D uncertain. V was pared by 2 bases and J by 5 bases, with 4 bases between. CDR3 length: 12 amino acids. CDR1 is SGHRS, CDR2 YFSETQ, per germline. The CDR3: CASSFTTGELFF. CDR3 DNA sequence: TGCGCCAGCAGCTTCACGACCGGGGAGCTGTTTTTT.

This rearrangement joins TRBV20-1 to TRBJ2-7; 8 positions agree with TRBD2. CDR3 length equals 13 residues. Per the germline V gene, CDR1 is DFQATT and CDR2 is SNEGSKA (reference sequence). J gave up 3 bases and V 6 bases, and 7 bases lay outside the gene matches. The CDR3 reads CSAPGLVNYEQYF. The CDR3 DNA reads as TGCAGTGCCCCGGGACTAGTGAACTACGAGCAGTACTTC.